The rows below give T cell receptor beta chains drawn from one sample of a study of shared clonotypes between healthy human individuals. Sequencing used immunoSEQ multiplex PCR; TCRdb keeps in-frame clones, though not all of them. The table records about 1,900,000 clones, just under 95% of them present only once. The specimen was naive CD8+ T cells sorted from blood. The receptors derive from a man between 18 and 35 years old in good health. Each CDR3 is given with its conserved first and last residue. Fields, in order: clone size, V gene, J gene, D gene, CDR3 DNA, CDR3 protein. D genes are given only for firm matches. The listing skips clone size in some rows; elsewhere it reads once, few, many or a size class.

abundance: NA; v_gene: TRBV6-5; j_gene: TRBJ1-6; d_gene: TRBD1; CDR3nt: TGTGCCAGCTCCCCCCAGGGGGGATTAGGTTCACCCCTCCACTTT; CDR3aa: CASSPQGGLGSPLHF
abundance: NA; v_gene: TRBV4-1; j_gene: TRBJ1-1; d_gene: NA; CDR3nt: TGCGCCAGCAGTCCGACAGAGAACACTGAAGCTTTCTTT; CDR3aa: CASSPTENTEAFF
abundance: NA; v_gene: TRBV6-5; j_gene: TRBJ1-1; d_gene: TRBD1; CDR3nt: TGTGCCAGCAGTTATCCTGGGACAGGGACTGAAGCTTTCTTT; CDR3aa: CASSYPGTGTEAFF
abundance: once; v_gene: TRBV19; j_gene: TRBJ2-7; d_gene: TRBD1; CDR3nt: TGTGCCAGTAGTATAGACTCAGGGGGATCCTACGAGCAGTACTTC; CDR3aa: CASSIDSGGSYEQYF
abundance: NA; v_gene: TRBV6-5; j_gene: TRBJ2-7; d_gene: TRBD2; CDR3nt: TGTGCCAGCAGCACTAGCGGGAGGTACTACGAGCAGTACTTC; CDR3aa: CASSTSGRYYEQYF
abundance: NA; v_gene: TRBV6-1; j_gene: TRBJ1-1; d_gene: TRBD1; CDR3nt: TGTGCCAGCCGTACAGGGGTTGAAGCTTTCTTT; CDR3aa: CASRTGVEAFF
abundance: NA; v_gene: TRBV27; j_gene: TRBJ1-4; d_gene: NA; CDR3nt: TGTGCCAGCAGTTTATTCCCGAATGAAAAACTGTTTTTT; CDR3aa: CASSLFPNEKLFF
abundance: NA; v_gene: TRBV7-9; j_gene: TRBJ1-1; d_gene: TRBD1; CDR3nt: TGTGCCAGCAGCTTAGCAGGGGGCGTGAACACTGAAGCTTTCTTT; CDR3aa: CASSLAGGVNTEAFF
abundance: NA; v_gene: TRBV7-6; j_gene: TRBJ2-7; d_gene: NA; CDR3nt: TGTGCCAGCAGCGTGGGAAGTTCCGAGCAGTACTTC; CDR3aa: CASSVGSSEQYF
abundance: NA; v_gene: TRBV2; j_gene: TRBJ1-4; d_gene: NA; CDR3nt: TGTGCCAGCAGTGGTCCGGTAGAAGAAGTTGAAAAACTGTTTTTT; CDR3aa: CASSGPVEEVEKLFF
abundance: NA; v_gene: TRBV20-1; j_gene: TRBJ2-3; d_gene: NA; CDR3nt: TGCACCCTGGGGGATACGCAGTATTTT; CDR3aa: CTLGDTQYF
abundance: NA; v_gene: TRBV10-3; j_gene: TRBJ2-1; d_gene: TRBD2; CDR3nt: TGTGCCATCAGTGAGTTGGCGGGAGGGGCCTACAATGAGCAGTTCTTC; CDR3aa: CAISELAGGAYNEQFF
abundance: NA; v_gene: TRBV15; j_gene: TRBJ2-5; d_gene: TRBD1; CDR3nt: TGTGCCACCAGCAGAGATGGGACAGGGGGTTGGGAGACCCAGTACTTC; CDR3aa: CATSRDGTGGWETQYF
abundance: NA; v_gene: TRBV7-9; j_gene: TRBJ1-1; d_gene: TRBD1; CDR3nt: TGTGCCAGCAGCTCATGGACAGGAACGAACACTGAAGCTTTCTTT; CDR3aa: CASSSWTGTNTEAFF
abundance: NA; v_gene: TRBV7-9; j_gene: TRBJ2-7; d_gene: NA; CDR3nt: TGTGCCAGCAGCTTTGCCTTCGGACCCTCCTACGAGCAGTACTTC; CDR3aa: CASSFAFGPSYEQYF
abundance: NA; v_gene: TRBV7-6; j_gene: TRBJ1-1; d_gene: TRBD1; CDR3nt: TGTGCCAGCAGCTTAGACTCCCCGGGACAGGGGGCTCTGGGGACTGAAGCTTTCTTT; CDR3aa: CASSLDSPGQGALGTEAFF
abundance: NA; v_gene: TRBV9; j_gene: TRBJ2-1; d_gene: TRBD2; CDR3nt: TGTGCCAGCAGCGTAGACGTAAGCGGGGGCCTTTTCAATGAGCAGTTCTTC; CDR3aa: CASSVDVSGGLFNEQFF
abundance: NA; v_gene: TRBV4-3; j_gene: TRBJ2-7; d_gene: NA; CDR3nt: TGCGCCAGCAGCCAAGATGGGACTGCTGCTTACGAGCAGTACTTC; CDR3aa: CASSQDGTAAYEQYF
abundance: NA; v_gene: TRBV28; j_gene: TRBJ1-6; d_gene: TRBD1; CDR3nt: TGTGCCAGCAGTTTAGAAGCGGGACAGGGGAATTCACCCCTCCACTTT; CDR3aa: CASSLEAGQGNSPLHF
abundance: NA; v_gene: TRBV4-1; j_gene: TRBJ2-7; d_gene: NA; CDR3nt: TGCGCCAGCAGTTCGGCACCGCTCTACGAGCAGTACTTC; CDR3aa: CASSSAPLYEQYF
abundance: NA; v_gene: TRBV13; j_gene: TRBJ2-1; d_gene: NA; CDR3nt: TGTGCCAGCTTCGAGGGCAATGAGCAGTTCTTC; CDR3aa: CASFEGNEQFF
abundance: NA; v_gene: TRBV28; j_gene: TRBJ1-6; d_gene: NA; CDR3nt: TGTGCCAGCAGTTTTACAGAATGGAATTCACCCCTCCACTTT; CDR3aa: CASSFTEWNSPLHF
abundance: once; v_gene: TRBV5-4; j_gene: TRBJ2-5; d_gene: NA; CDR3nt: TGTGCCAGCAGCTTGTCTACCGGGAGAAGCTTTGGAGGAGAGACCCAGTACTTC; CDR3aa: CASSLSTGRSFGGETQYF
abundance: NA; v_gene: TRBV5-6; j_gene: TRBJ1-5; d_gene: NA; CDR3nt: TGTGCCAGCAGTCTTCGAGGGGGCAATCAGCCCCAGCATTTT; CDR3aa: CASSLRGGNQPQHF
abundance: few; v_gene: TRBV4-2; j_gene: TRBJ2-6; d_gene: NA; CDR3nt: TGTCCAGCAGCGGCTACGTCAAAGTTACAAAGTCGGGCCAACGTCCTGACTTTC; CDR3aa: CPAAATSKLQSRANVLTF
abundance: NA; v_gene: TRBV7-8; j_gene: TRBJ1-1; d_gene: NA; CDR3nt: TGTGCCAGCAGCTTAGAGGCAGGAGGGTGGACTGAAGCTTTCTTT; CDR3aa: CASSLEAGGWTEAFF